The 5 T cell receptor beta chains below were found in one sample sequenced in a study of T cell changes during pregnancy in multiple sclerosis. Here immunoSEQ multiplex PCR was the method, and the copy in TCRdb shows in-frame clones only, minus some. This table holds tens of thousands of clones, 90% to 95% found once. The specimen comprised peripheral blood, sampled in the third trimester of pregnancy. These receptors originate from a female donor in good health, enrolled as a control in a pregnancy study.

The chain carries TRBV29-1 and TRBJ1-2; 7 nucleotides align to TRBD1. The CDR3 loop spans 12 amino acids. Per germline, CDR1 SQVTM and CDR2 ANQGSEA. J was trimmed by 4 bases and V by 6 bases; bases with no gene match: 5. CDR3 coding DNA: TGCAGCGTCCAGGACAGGAGCTATGGCTACACCTTC. Translating gives CSVQDRSYGYTF.

The V and J genes are TRBV10-1 and TRBJ2-1; TRBD2 aligns across 9 bases. The CDR3 loop spans 18 amino acids. V trimming: 4 bases; J trimming: 0 bases; junction bases outside the gene matches: 10. Germline V gene data show CDR1 as WNHNN and CDR2 as SYGVQD (reference sequence). DNA for the CDR3: TGCGCCAGCAGTGTGCCGAGACTAGCGGAGACCTCCTACAATGAGCAGTTCTTC. This translates into CASSVPRLAETSYNEQFF.

The V and J genes are TRBV7-8 and TRBJ1-1; perhaps TRBD1 as D (5 bases). Between the trimmed V and J ends, which lost 5 bases and 0 bases, there was a span of 13 bases. The CDR3 sequence is 15 residues long. Germline CDR1 and CDR2: SGHVS and FQNEAQ. Here the CDR3 reads CASSLAGSMNTEAFF. The CDR3 DNA reads as TGTGCCAGCAGCCTTGCAGGGTCCATGAACACTGAAGCTTTCTTT.

The chain carries TRBV7-9 and TRBJ1-1, with D maybe TRBD1 (6 bases). CDR3 length: 14 residues. The V gene lost 1 base and the J gene lost 0 bases, with 6 bases spanning the gap. CDR1 is SEHNR, CDR2 FQNEAQ, per germline (reference sequence). Here the CDR3 reads CASSLGTVNTEAFF. DNA of the CDR3: TGTGCCAGCAGCTTAGGGACAGTGAACACTGAAGCTTTCTTT.

This chain connects TRBV15 to TRBJ2-1; TRBD1 agrees at 7 bases. V was clipped by 4 bases and J by 7 bases; unmatched bases: 10. This CDR3 has 15 residues. Per germline, CDR1 LNHNV and CDR2 YYDKDF (reference sequence). This CDR3 reads CATSTRQGKGNEQFF. CDR3 DNA sequence: TGTGCCACCAGCACCCGACAGGGAAAAGGAAATGAGCAGTTCTTC.